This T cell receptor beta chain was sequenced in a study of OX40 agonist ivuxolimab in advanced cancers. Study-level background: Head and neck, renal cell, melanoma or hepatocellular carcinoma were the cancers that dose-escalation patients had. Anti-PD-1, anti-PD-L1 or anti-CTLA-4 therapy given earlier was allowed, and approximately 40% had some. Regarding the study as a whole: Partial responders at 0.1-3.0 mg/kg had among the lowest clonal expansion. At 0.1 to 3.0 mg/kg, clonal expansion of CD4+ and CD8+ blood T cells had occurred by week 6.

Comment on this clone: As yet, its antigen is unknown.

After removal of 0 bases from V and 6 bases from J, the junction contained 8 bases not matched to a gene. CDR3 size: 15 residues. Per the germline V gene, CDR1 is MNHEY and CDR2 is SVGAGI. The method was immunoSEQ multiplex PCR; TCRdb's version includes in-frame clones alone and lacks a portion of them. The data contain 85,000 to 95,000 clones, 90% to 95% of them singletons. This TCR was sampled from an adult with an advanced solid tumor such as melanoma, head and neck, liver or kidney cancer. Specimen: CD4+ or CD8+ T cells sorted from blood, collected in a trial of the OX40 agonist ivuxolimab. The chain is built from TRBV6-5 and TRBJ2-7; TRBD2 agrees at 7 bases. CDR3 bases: TGTGCCAGCAGTTACTCGAAGCGGACTAGTTTCGAGCAGTACTTC. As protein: CASSYSKRTSFEQYF.